Shown below are 8 T cell receptor beta chains from a single sample sequenced in a study of CD8 T cells in ankylosing spondylitis. TCRdb ran MiXCR on the 5' RACE reads and lists one entry per CDR3 protein. The sample consists of about 300,000 distinct CDR3 sequences, around 10% of them appearing once. Sequencing was performed on blood, either unsorted or a sorted T cell fraction (not recorded which). Receptors were obtained from a female donor with ankylosing spondylitis or in good health (not recorded which).

There are a few counts of this clonotype. J is TRBJ1-2 and V is TRBV7-9; D remains ambiguous. V lost 5 bases and J 8 bases, leaving 21 bases between the germline ends. Germline-derived CDR1 and CDR2 are SEHNR and FQNEAQ (reference sequence). This CDR3 is built from 15 residues. The CDR3 spells CASSPISGGLGGYTF. The CDR3 region has the DNA TGTGCCAGCAGCCCCATATCAGGCGGCCTCGGAGGCTACACCTTC.

This clonotype was seen ten or more times. Here the CDR3 DNA reads TGCGCCAGCAGCGGGACTAGCGGGTCGCGCTCCTACAATGAGCAGTTCTTC. Translating it yields CASSGTSGSRSYNEQFF. This chain links TRBV5-1 with TRBJ2-1; 12 bases match TRBD2. This CDR3 has 17 amino acids. J lost 0 bases, V lost 4 bases, and 5 bases had no gene match. From germline, CDR1 is SGHRS and CDR2 YFSETQ. Complete variable domain (other parts from reference TRBV5-1 and TRBJ2-1): KAGVTQTPRYLIKTRGQQVTLSCSPISGHRSVSWYQQTPGQGLQFLFEYFSETQRNKGNFPGRFSGRQFSNSRSEMNVSTLELGDSALYLCASSGTSGSRSYNEQFFGPGTRLTVL.

There are many counts of this clonotype. This chain joins TRBV6-6 and TRBJ2-5; no reliable D call. The V gene's germline CDR1 is MNHNY and CDR2 SVGAGI (reference sequence). This CDR3 is built from 13 residues. The V end lost 2 bases, the J end lost 5 bases, and 9 bases lay between the germline ends. The CDR3 DNA follows: TGTGCCAGCAGTTACGTAGGCGTGGAGACCCAGTACTTC. Protein product: CASSYVGVETQYF.

The chain links TRBV10-3 to TRBJ2-1; no clear D. The CDR3 extends over 11 amino acids. Trimming shortened V by 8 bases and J by 4 bases, and 6 bases separated the two germline ends. CDR1 is ENHRY, CDR2 SYGVKD, per germline. CDR3 nucleotide sequence: TGTGCCATCCGCCGGTACAATGAGCAGTTCTTC. Its protein product is CAIRRYNEQFF.

The chain uses TRBV28 and TRBJ2-7; the D is unclear. There are 14 residues in the CDR3. From germline, CDR1 is MDHEN and CDR2 SYDVKM. Deletions cut 5 bases from V and 5 bases from J, with 16 bases between. This CDR3 reads CASSPASRRDEQYF. The CDR3 DNA follows: TGTGCCAGCAGTCCGGCGAGCAGGAGAGACGAGCAGTACTTC.

This clonotype came up many times. This chain joins TRBV6-1 and TRBJ1-2; weak D call: TRBD1 (6 bases). Deletions cut 3 bases from V and 10 bases from J, with 12 bases between. The CDR3 runs to 12 residues. The germline V gene has CDR1 MNHNS and CDR2 SASEGT. CDR3 coding DNA: TGTGCCAGCAGTGATCAGGGGTTGGACTACACCTTC. Amino acid sequence: CASSDQGLDYTF.

This clonotype was seen at least ten times. V is TRBV28 and J is TRBJ2-1; D unresolved. This CDR3 comprises 16 residues. CDR1 and CDR2 (germline): MDHEN, SYDVKM. The germline V and J ends were trimmed by 5 bases and 3 bases, with 17 bases remaining between them. CDR3: CASSPRPPVNYNEQFF. CDR3 nucleotides: TGTGCCAGCAGTCCCAGACCCCCCGTCAACTACAATGAGCAGTTCTTC.

This rearrangement joins TRBV6-1 to TRBJ2-3, with D possibly being TRBD1 (6 bases). The V gene lost 4 bases and the J gene lost 4 bases, with 12 bases spanning the gap. The CDR3 consists of 14 residues. CDR1 and CDR2 from the germline V gene are MNHNS and SASEGT. The CDR3 DNA follows: TGTGCCAGCAGTGCAAGGACAGCATCAGATACGCAGTATTTT. It is translated as CASSARTASDTQYF.